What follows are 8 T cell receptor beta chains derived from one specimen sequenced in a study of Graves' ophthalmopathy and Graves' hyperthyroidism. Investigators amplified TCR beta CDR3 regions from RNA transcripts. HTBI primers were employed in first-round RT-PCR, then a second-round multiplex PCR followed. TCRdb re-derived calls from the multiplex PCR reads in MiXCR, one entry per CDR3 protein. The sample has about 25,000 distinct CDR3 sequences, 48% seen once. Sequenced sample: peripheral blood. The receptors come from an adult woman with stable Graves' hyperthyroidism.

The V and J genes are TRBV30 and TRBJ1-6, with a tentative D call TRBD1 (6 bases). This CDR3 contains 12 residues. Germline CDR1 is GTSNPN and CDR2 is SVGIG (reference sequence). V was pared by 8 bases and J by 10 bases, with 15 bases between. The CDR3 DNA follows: TGTGCCCGGTCCGGAGGGGGGTCACCCCTCCACTTT. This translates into CARSGGGSPLHF.

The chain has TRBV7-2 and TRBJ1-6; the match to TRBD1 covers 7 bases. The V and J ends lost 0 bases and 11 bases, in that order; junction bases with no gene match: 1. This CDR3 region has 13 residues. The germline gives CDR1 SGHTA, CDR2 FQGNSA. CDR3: CASSLADRTPLHF. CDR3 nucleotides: TGTGCCAGCAGCTTAGCGGACAGGACACCCCTCCACTTT.

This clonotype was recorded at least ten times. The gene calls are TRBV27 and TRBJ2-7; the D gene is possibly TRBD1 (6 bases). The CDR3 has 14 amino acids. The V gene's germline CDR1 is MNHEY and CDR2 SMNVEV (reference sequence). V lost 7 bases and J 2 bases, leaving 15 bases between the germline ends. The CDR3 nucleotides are TGTGCCAGCACCCCCACCACAGGGCCCTACGAGCAGTACTTC. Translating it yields CASTPTTGPYEQYF.

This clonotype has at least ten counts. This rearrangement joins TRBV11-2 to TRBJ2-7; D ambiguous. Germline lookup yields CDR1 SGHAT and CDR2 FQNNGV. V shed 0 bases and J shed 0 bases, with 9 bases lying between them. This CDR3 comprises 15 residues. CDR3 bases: TGTGCCAGCAGCTTAGATCTGTCCAGCTCCTACGAGCAGTACTTC. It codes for CASSLDLSSSYEQYF.

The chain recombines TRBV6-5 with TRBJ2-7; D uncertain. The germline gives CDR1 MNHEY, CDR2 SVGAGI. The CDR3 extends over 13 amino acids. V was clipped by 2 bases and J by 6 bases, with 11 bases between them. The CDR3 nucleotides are TGTGCCAGCAGTTACGGCCCTATTAGCGAGCAGTACTTC. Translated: CASSYGPISEQYF.

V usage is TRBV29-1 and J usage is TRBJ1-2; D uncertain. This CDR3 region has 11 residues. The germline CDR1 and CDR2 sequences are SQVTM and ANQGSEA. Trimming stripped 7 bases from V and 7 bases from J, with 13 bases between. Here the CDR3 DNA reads TGCAGCGCGAGTATGAGGGCTGGCTACACCTTC. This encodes CSASMRAGYTF.

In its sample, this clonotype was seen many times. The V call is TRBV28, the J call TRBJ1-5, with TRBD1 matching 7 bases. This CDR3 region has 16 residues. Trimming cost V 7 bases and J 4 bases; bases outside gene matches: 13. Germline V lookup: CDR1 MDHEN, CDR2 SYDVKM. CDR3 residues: CASIDVTGMRNQPQHF. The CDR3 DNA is TGTGCCAGCATCGACGTGACAGGGATGCGGAATCAGCCCCAGCATTTT.

CDR3 nucleotide sequence: TGTGCCAGCAGTTATCTCATGACTAGCGGGAGACCATATGAGCAGTATTTT. Translated, it gives CASSYLMTSGRPYEQYF. This chain uses TRBV6-1 with TRBJ2-3; 12 bases fit TRBD2. The germline V gene encodes CDR1 MNHNS and CDR2 SASEGT. The CDR3 spans 17 residues. Trimming took 5 bases from V and 11 from J; bases not matched to a gene: 17.